The sequence of this T cell receptor (beta chain) was determined in a study of control samples from healthy donors and cancer patients. Clones were read by immunoSEQ multiplex PCR, and TCRdb kept only the in-frame ones, dropping some. Among approximately 140,000 clones listed, roughly 93% were seen once. Germline CDR1 and CDR2: LNHDA and SQIVND (reference sequence). V shed 3 bases and J 0 bases; nucleotides not matched to a gene: 4. This CDR3 comprises 15 residues. The sequence was obtained from a man aged 18 to 30 in good health. The chain recombines TRBV19 with TRBJ1-1; 7 bases align to TRBD1. Sequenced: blood. The CDR3 DNA is TGTGCCAGTAGTATTGCCAGGGGGATGAACACTGAAGCTTTCTTT. Protein product: CASSIARGMNTEAFF.